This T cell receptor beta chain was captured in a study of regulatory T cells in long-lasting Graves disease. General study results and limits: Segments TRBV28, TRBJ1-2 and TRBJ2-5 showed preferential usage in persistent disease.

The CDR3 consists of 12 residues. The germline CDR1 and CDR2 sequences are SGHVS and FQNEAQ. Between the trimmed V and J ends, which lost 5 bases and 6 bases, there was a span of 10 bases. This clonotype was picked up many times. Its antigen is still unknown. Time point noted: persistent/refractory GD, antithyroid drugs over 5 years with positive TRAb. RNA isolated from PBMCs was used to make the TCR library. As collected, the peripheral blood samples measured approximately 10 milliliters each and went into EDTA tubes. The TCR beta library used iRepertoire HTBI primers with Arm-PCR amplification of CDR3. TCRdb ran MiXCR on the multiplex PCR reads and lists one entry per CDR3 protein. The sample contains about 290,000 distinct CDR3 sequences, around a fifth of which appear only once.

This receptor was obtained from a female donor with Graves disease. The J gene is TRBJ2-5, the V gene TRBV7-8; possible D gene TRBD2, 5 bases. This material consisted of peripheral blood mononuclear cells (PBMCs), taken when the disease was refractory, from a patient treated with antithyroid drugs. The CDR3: CASSVIGKTQYF. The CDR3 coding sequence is TGTGCCAGCAGCGTAATCGGGAAGACCCAGTACTTC.